The rows below give T cell receptor beta chains drawn from one sample of a study of cytomegalovirus exposure and HLA in healthy donors. This table comes from immunoSEQ multiplex PCR, and its TCRdb copy is limited to in-frame clones, with some not included. The sample shows under 250,000 clones, roughly 80% of them seen only once. Material: PBMCs. These TCRs come from a man aged 50-60 years in good health and CMV-seronegative. The CDR3 runs from the conserved cysteine through the conserved F or W. The order of the fields is D gene, clone size, J gene, V gene, CDR3 DNA, CDR3 protein. A D gene is named only where the DNA matches it firmly. Only some rows state a clone size, as once, few, many or a class for expanded clones.

d_call: .
clone_size: .
j_call: TRBJ2-1
v_call: TRBV11-3
cdr3_nt: TGTGCCAGCAGCTTAGACTTCTACAATGAGCAGTTCTTC
cdr3_aa: CASSLDFYNEQFF

d_call: .
clone_size: .
j_call: TRBJ1-1
v_call: TRBV29-1
cdr3_nt: TGCAGCGTTGAAACAGGTATGAACACTGAAGCTTTCTTT
cdr3_aa: CSVETGMNTEAFF

d_call: .
clone_size: few
j_call: TRBJ2-1
v_call: TRBV5-4
cdr3_nt: TGTGCCAGCAGCTTGGCCACAGGGCCGTACTACAATGAGCAGTTCTTC
cdr3_aa: CASSLATGPYYNEQFF

d_call: .
clone_size: .
j_call: TRBJ2-7
v_call: TRBV15
cdr3_nt: TGTGCCACCAGCATCGGCCTTGGTAGCGTACTCTCCTACGAGCAGTACTTC
cdr3_aa: CATSIGLGSVLSYEQYF

d_call: .
clone_size: .
j_call: TRBJ1-4
v_call: TRBV5-4
cdr3_nt: TGTGCCAGCAGCTTATCGGTGACTAATGAAAAACTGTTTTTT
cdr3_aa: CASSLSVTNEKLFF

d_call: TRBD1
clone_size: .
j_call: TRBJ1-1
v_call: TRBV28
cdr3_nt: TGTGCCAGCAACAAACAGGGGGGGGTCGCAGCTTTCTTT
cdr3_aa: CASNKQGGVAAFF

d_call: .
clone_size: .
j_call: TRBJ2-1
v_call: TRBV7-8
cdr3_nt: TGTGCCAGCAGCTTAGCGCTAAGACTGGGTAGCGGATACTCCTACAATGAGCAGTTCTTC
cdr3_aa: CASSLALRLGSGYSYNEQFF

d_call: TRBD2
clone_size: .
j_call: TRBJ2-7
v_call: TRBV6-5
cdr3_nt: TGTGCCAGCACCCAGAGCGGGACCCTCGGAGGTAGGCAGTACTTC
cdr3_aa: CASTQSGTLGGRQYF

d_call: .
clone_size: once
j_call: TRBJ2-7
v_call: TRBV5-6
cdr3_nt: TGTGCCAGCAGCTTCGGTAGATCCTACGAGCAGTACTTC
cdr3_aa: CASSFGRSYEQYF

d_call: .
clone_size: .
j_call: TRBJ2-5
v_call: TRBV7-9
cdr3_nt: TGTGCCAGCAGCTTAGATTGGAGGGAGACCCAGTACTTC
cdr3_aa: CASSLDWRETQYF

d_call: .
clone_size: .
j_call: TRBJ2-1
v_call: TRBV7-3
cdr3_nt: TGTGCCAGCAGCTTAAGTAAGGAGTACAATGAGCAGTTCTTC
cdr3_aa: CASSLSKEYNEQFF

d_call: TRBD1
clone_size: .
j_call: TRBJ1-5
v_call: TRBV28
cdr3_nt: TGTGCCAGCAGTTCGGCAGGGGGCGGGAATCAGCCCCAGCATTTT
cdr3_aa: CASSSAGGGNQPQHF

d_call: .
clone_size: .
j_call: TRBJ1-3
v_call: TRBV4-2
cdr3_nt: TGTGCCAGCAGCCAAAAGCGGGAGGTCGTCCGAGCGAACACCATATATTTT
cdr3_aa: CASSQKREVVRANTIYF

d_call: .
clone_size: .
j_call: TRBJ2-7
v_call: TRBV2
cdr3_nt: TGTGCCAGTCTAGCGACCAGTTCGGGCGAGCAGTACTTC
cdr3_aa: CASLATSSGEQYF

d_call: TRBD2
clone_size: .
j_call: TRBJ2-2
v_call: TRBV30
cdr3_nt: TGTGCCTGGAGTGGACTAGCGGGGCTGAACACCGGGGAGCTGTTTTTT
cdr3_aa: CAWSGLAGLNTGELFF

d_call: TRBD1
clone_size: .
j_call: TRBJ1-1
v_call: TRBV5-1
cdr3_nt: TGCGCCAGCAGCTTGGCGACAGGGCCCGAAGCTTTCTTT
cdr3_aa: CASSLATGPEAFF

d_call: .
clone_size: once
j_call: TRBJ2-1
v_call: TRBV28
cdr3_nt: TGTGCCAGCAGTTTAATTCAGGGGACGCGGAATGAGCAGTTCTTC
cdr3_aa: CASSLIQGTRNEQFF

d_call: .
clone_size: .
j_call: TRBJ2-7
v_call: TRBV30
cdr3_nt: TGTGCCTGGAGCGCTACAGGGGGGGGTGAGCAGTACTTC
cdr3_aa: CAWSATGGGEQYF

d_call: TRBD1
clone_size: .
j_call: TRBJ2-1
v_call: TRBV6-5
cdr3_nt: TGTGCCAGCAGTTACAAGGGGGACAGATATTACAATGAGCAGTTCTTC
cdr3_aa: CASSYKGDRYYNEQFF

d_call: .
clone_size: few
j_call: TRBJ1-1
v_call: TRBV28
cdr3_nt: TGTGCCAGCAGTTTAAGGGGTCGGCAGTGGATGAACACTGAAGCTTTCTTT
cdr3_aa: CASSLRGRQWMNTEAFF

d_call: TRBD2
clone_size: .
j_call: TRBJ2-7
v_call: TRBV6-1
cdr3_nt: TGTGCCGCGCGGGGAGGGCGAATAACCTACGAGCAGTACTTC
cdr3_aa: CAARGGRITYEQYF

d_call: .
clone_size: .
j_call: TRBJ2-1
v_call: TRBV4-2
cdr3_nt: TGTGCCAGCAGCCAAGAGAGGGGGAGCTCCTACAATGAGCAGTTCTTC
cdr3_aa: CASSQERGSSYNEQFF

d_call: .
clone_size: .
j_call: TRBJ1-2
v_call: TRBV11-2
cdr3_nt: TGTGCCAGCAGCCCTTATAGGGGGGGGGATGGCTACACCTTC
cdr3_aa: CASSPYRGGDGYTF

d_call: .
clone_size: .
j_call: TRBJ2-5
v_call: TRBV5-1
cdr3_nt: TGCGCCAGCAGCTTTGGGCTACAAGAGACCCAGTACTTC
cdr3_aa: CASSFGLQETQYF

d_call: .
clone_size: .
j_call: TRBJ1-1
v_call: TRBV27
cdr3_nt: TGTGCCAGCAGCCCTAGGGGTGGCACTGAAGCTTTCTTT
cdr3_aa: CASSPRGGTEAFF

d_call: .
clone_size: .
j_call: TRBJ1-1
v_call: TRBV9
cdr3_nt: TGTGCCAGCAGCCCGCGTGGGACACCGAACACTGAAGCTTTCTTT
cdr3_aa: CASSPRGTPNTEAFF

d_call: .
clone_size: .
j_call: TRBJ2-1
v_call: TRBV27
cdr3_nt: TGTGCCAGCAGTTTATTTAGCGCCCCCCCCCGTGAGCAGTTCTTC
cdr3_aa: CASSLFSAPPREQFF

d_call: .
clone_size: .
j_call: TRBJ2-1
v_call: TRBV7-2
cdr3_nt: TGTGCCAGCAGCCTCCACAATGAGCAGTTCTTC
cdr3_aa: CASSLHNEQFF

d_call: .
clone_size: .
j_call: TRBJ2-6
v_call: TRBV19
cdr3_nt: TGTGCCAGTAGTATAATATCGGCCAACGTCCTGACTTTC
cdr3_aa: CASSIISANVLTF

d_call: TRBD2
clone_size: once
j_call: TRBJ2-7
v_call: TRBV14
cdr3_nt: TGTGCCAGCAGCCCCCTAGGACTAGCGGGGCGCTACTCCTACGAGCAGTACTTC
cdr3_aa: CASSPLGLAGRYSYEQYF

d_call: .
clone_size: .
j_call: TRBJ1-2
v_call: TRBV5-6
cdr3_nt: TGTGCCAGCAGCTTGTGGGAGGGAGGATCGGAGAACTATGGCTACACCTTC
cdr3_aa: CASSLWEGGSENYGYTF

d_call: TRBD1
clone_size: .
j_call: TRBJ2-3
v_call: TRBV6-5
cdr3_nt: TGTGCCAGCAGAGGCAGGGGGCGGACAGATACGCAGTATTTT
cdr3_aa: CASRGRGRTDTQYF

d_call: .
clone_size: few
j_call: TRBJ2-2
v_call: TRBV29-1
cdr3_nt: TGCAGCGCCGGGACACATGGCGGGGAGCTGTTTTTT
cdr3_aa: CSAGTHGGELFF

d_call: TRBD1
clone_size: few
j_call: TRBJ1-1
v_call: TRBV7-8
cdr3_nt: TGTGCCAGCAGCCCGAGGACAGGGGCTAACACTGAAGCTTTCTTT
cdr3_aa: CASSPRTGANTEAFF

d_call: .
clone_size: .
j_call: TRBJ2-5
v_call: TRBV7-9
cdr3_nt: TGTGCCAGCAGCACCCATGGGGGGTCGGAGACCCAGTACTTC
cdr3_aa: CASSTHGGSETQYF

d_call: .
clone_size: once
j_call: TRBJ1-5
v_call: TRBV12-2
cdr3_nt: TGTGCAAGTCGCTTACCAAGAAGGGGGACCCACGGCCTCAATCAGCCCCAGCATTTT
cdr3_aa: CASRLPRRGTHGLNQPQHF

d_call: .
clone_size: .
j_call: TRBJ1-1
v_call: TRBV6-5
cdr3_nt: TGTGCCAGCAGTTACGGCAGGGGTACTGAAGCTTTCTTT
cdr3_aa: CASSYGRGTEAFF

d_call: TRBD2
clone_size: .
j_call: TRBJ2-1
v_call: TRBV27
cdr3_nt: TGTGCCAGCAGTTTCCTCTCTAGCGGGAGGGATGAGCAGTTCTTC
cdr3_aa: CASSFLSSGRDEQFF

d_call: .
clone_size: .
j_call: TRBJ1-5
v_call: TRBV11-2
cdr3_nt: TGTGCCAGCAGCTCAGGGTACAATCAGCCCCAGCATTTT
cdr3_aa: CASSSGYNQPQHF

d_call: TRBD1
clone_size: .
j_call: TRBJ2-1
v_call: TRBV5-1
cdr3_nt: TGCGCCAGCAGCTTCGTGGACAGGAGCTCCTACAATGAGCAGTTCTTC
cdr3_aa: CASSFVDRSSYNEQFF